A single sample is the source of the 3 T cell receptor beta chains below, sequenced in a study of identical twins. TCRdb reanalysed the 5' RACE reads using MiXCR and keeps one entry per CDR3 protein. The table lists hundreds of thousands of distinct CDR3 sequences, less than 9.5% of them singletons. The sample taken for sequencing was memory (CD45RO+) T cells sorted from blood. Receptors originate from a woman under 30 in good health.

The rearrangement joins TRBV7-2 to TRBJ2-1; D unclear. Deletions cut 3 bases from V and 8 bases from J, with 5 bases between. Germline-derived CDR1 and CDR2 are SGHTA and FQGNSA. The length of the CDR3 is 11 residues. The CDR3 bases are TGTGCCAGCAGCTTCATATATGAGCAGTTCTTC. Amino acids: CASSFIYEQFF.

The table lists this clonotype with many counts. The chain recombines TRBV3-1 with TRBJ2-7; 9 bases fit TRBD1. The trim removed 3 bases at V and 4 bases at J, leaving 7 bases unmatched. The CDR3 totals 15 residues. Germline CDR1 LGHDT, CDR2 YNNKEL (reference sequence). The CDR3 reads CASSQTGTGIYEQYF. The CDR3 DNA is TGTGCCAGCAGCCAGACCGGGACAGGGATTTACGAGCAGTACTTC.

This clonotype was seen more than once but under ten times. J is TRBJ2-1 and V is TRBV11-2; 9 bases align to TRBD1. The germline CDR1 and CDR2 sequences are SGHAT and FQNNGV. This CDR3 comprises 15 residues. The trim removed 4 bases at V and 6 bases at J, leaving 7 bases unmatched. CDR3 in DNA: TGTGCCAGCAGCTCCGGGACAGGGCTGCTCAATGAGCAGTTCTTC. It specifies CASSSGTGLLNEQFF.